This T cell receptor (beta chain) was identified in a study of technical replicates of blood from several donors. V lost 6 bases to trimming and J lost 5 bases; unmatched junction nucleotides: 8. The CDR3 runs to 14 residues. Per germline, CDR1 MDHEN and CDR2 SYDVKM. Sequencing used immunoSEQ multiplex PCR; TCRdb keeps in-frame clones, though not all of them. The table records about 83,000 clones, 92% of them present only once. This receptor was taken from a human donor in good health. This chain connects TRBV28 to TRBJ1-1, with TRBD1 identical over 8 bases. Sequences were obtained from T cells isolated from PBMCs. CDR3 amino acids: CASRETGVGTEAFF. Here the CDR3 DNA reads TGTGCCAGCAGAGAGACAGGGGTGGGGACTGAAGCTTTCTTT.